Listed below are T cell receptor beta chains from one sample, sequenced in a study of T cells in Graves' hyperthyroidism and ophthalmopathy. TCRdb used MiXCR to reprocess the multiplex PCR reads, holding one entry per CDR3 protein. The repertoire holds more than 650,000 distinct CDR3 sequences, with about 15% as singletons. The specimen was blood. These receptors were obtained from a woman aged 18-29 years with Graves' hyperthyroidism. Both conserved end residues are trimmed from each CDR3. The D gene is left open where the match is weak.

>TRBJ1-5|NA|TRBV27
ASSLVKGKNQPQH
>TRBJ2-1|TRBD1|TRBV12-3/TRBV12-4
ASSFPDRGSSDSSYNEQF
>TRBJ2-7|NA|TRBV28
ASSSGSGILGEQY
>TRBJ2-1|TRBD2|TRBV11-2
ASSLTSGITSYNEQF
>TRBJ2-5|NA|TRBV11-2
ASSPRIQETQY
>TRBJ1-5|NA|TRBV7-9
ASSLNSINQPQH
>TRBJ1-5|TRBD1|TRBV7-8
ASSFGQAADYSNQPQH
>TRBJ2-3|TRBD2|TRBV7-3
ASSLGAGEGTDTQY
>TRBJ2-5|TRBD2|TRBV7-9
ASSGPRSGRFQETQY
>TRBJ2-3|NA|TRBV29-1
SVEGGRSADTQY
>TRBJ2-2|NA|TRBV28
AVPSGVHTGELF
>TRBJ1-1|NA|TRBV20-1
SASSRTGAF
>TRBJ2-7|TRBD2|TRBV4-1
ASSQREGFYEQY
>TRBJ2-3|NA|TRBV15
ATRGLAQDTQY
>TRBJ1-5|NA|TRBV20-1
SARGSNQPQH
>TRBJ2-5|NA|TRBV7-2
ASSIRVGWETQY
>TRBJ2-7|NA|TRBV30
AWSRDTSYEQY
>TRBJ1-1|TRBD1|TRBV12-3/TRBV12-4
ASSPGQGRSTEAF
>TRBJ1-2|TRBD1|TRBV28
ASFPGQGSYGYT
>TRBJ1-1|NA|TRBV27
ASSLYRNTEAF
>TRBJ2-3|TRBD2|TRBV5-1
ASSLEFAGGPSTDTQY
>TRBJ2-3|TRBD2|TRBV9
ASSVDSRESGDTQY
>TRBJ2-7|NA|TRBV6-2/TRBV6-3
ASSYGDSYYEQY
>TRBJ2-2|NA|TRBV4-1
ASRGHDKNTGELF
>TRBJ1-2|NA|TRBV4-1
ASSQRTANYGYT
>TRBJ2-5|TRBD2|TRBV7-7
ASSLTSGRAQY
>TRBJ2-2|TRBD1|TRBV7-8
ASTWQGAMITGELF
>TRBJ2-1|TRBD2|TRBV7-2
ASSGPSGSSYNEQF
>TRBJ2-5|TRBD2|TRBV2
ASSERALGPREAQY
>TRBJ2-2|NA|TRBV27
ASSLVDSGELF
>TRBJ2-5|NA|TRBV29-1
SALPWGLLQETQY
>TRBJ2-3|TRBD1|TRBV4-3
ASSHSGTGVRYGTDTQY
>TRBJ2-3|NA|TRBV12-3/TRBV12-4
ASGMGSGVVTQY
>TRBJ2-3|NA|TRBV20-1
SARGRFATSTDTQY
>TRBJ2-7|NA|TRBV10-2
ASTEPGAGTYEQY
>TRBJ2-6|NA|TRBV11-1
ASRGQRRGASGANVLT
>TRBJ2-7|NA|TRBV2
AEGGLDEQY
>TRBJ2-5|NA|TRBV20-1
SAGGGTQY
>TRBJ1-1|NA|TRBV24-1
ATSAGGTEAF
>TRBJ2-7|NA|TRBV6-2/TRBV6-3
ASSSDQSGWDEQY
>TRBJ2-7|NA|TRBV2
AILKMPDYEQY
>TRBJ1-2|NA|TRBV5-8
ASSLWGYTAGYT
>TRBJ2-7|NA|TRBV19
ASGTAGEQY
>TRBJ2-7|NA|TRBV6-1
ASAGVNNEQY
>NA|NA|TRBV13
ASSLDGGGSYNEQY
>TRBJ2-7|NA|TRBV28
ASDRSSSYEQY
>TRBJ1-5|TRBD1|TRBV4-3
ASSRSRGLQPQH
>TRBJ2-6|NA|TRBV5-6
ASVRQGANVLT
>TRBJ2-3|NA|TRBV7-2
ASSLGTPRTDTQY
>TRBJ1-2|TRBD1|TRBV5-4
ASSSPGQAVYGYT
>TRBJ1-5|NA|TRBV20-1
SANGPNQPQH
>TRBJ2-2|TRBD2|TRBV7-3
ASSSTGASGTNTGELF
>TRBJ1-2|NA|TRBV28
ASIPPLPRGKLHGYT
>TRBJ2-5|TRBD2|TRBV28
ASSPHGTKVRETQY